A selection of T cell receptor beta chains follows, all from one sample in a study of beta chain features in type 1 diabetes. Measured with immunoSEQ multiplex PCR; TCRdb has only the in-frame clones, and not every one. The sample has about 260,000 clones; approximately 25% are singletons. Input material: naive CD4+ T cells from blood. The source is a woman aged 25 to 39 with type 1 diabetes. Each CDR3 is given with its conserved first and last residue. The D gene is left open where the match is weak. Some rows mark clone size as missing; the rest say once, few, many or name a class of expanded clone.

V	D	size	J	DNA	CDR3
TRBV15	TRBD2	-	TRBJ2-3	TGTGCCACCAGCTTACCGGGACTAGCCCCAGATACGCAGTATTTT	CATSLPGLAPDTQYF
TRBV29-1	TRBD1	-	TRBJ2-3	TGCAGCGAGGGACAGGGCGCAACAGATACGCAGTATTTT	CSEGQGATDTQYF
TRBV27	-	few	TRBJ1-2	TGTGCCAGCAGTTCCCTAGACAGTTACTATGGCTACACCTTC	CASSSLDSYYGYTF
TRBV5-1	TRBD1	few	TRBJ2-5	TGCGCCAGCAGCCCGGGACAGGACCAAGAGACCCAGTACTTC	CASSPGQDQETQYF
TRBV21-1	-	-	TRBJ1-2	TGTGCCAGCACCTCAGGGGGAGACACCTTC	CASTSGGDTF
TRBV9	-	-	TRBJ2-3	TGTGCCAGCAGCCCGCGGACGAGCGGATACACAGATACGCAGTATTTT	CASSPRTSGYTDTQYF
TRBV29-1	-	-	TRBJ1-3	TGCAGCGTTGAAGATCGGGACACCATATATTTT	CSVEDRDTIYF
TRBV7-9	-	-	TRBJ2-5	TGTGCCAGCAGCCTCCAGTCAGGGGCATGGGAGACCCAGTACTTC	CASSLQSGAWETQYF
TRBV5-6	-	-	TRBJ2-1	TGTGCCAGCAGCTTGGGACTTCGGCCGGATGTGTTCTTC	CASSLGLRPDVFF
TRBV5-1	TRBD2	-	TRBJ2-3	TGCGCCAGCAGCTTTACCGCCGGGACTAGTGGAGATACGCAGTATTTT	CASSFTAGTSGDTQYF
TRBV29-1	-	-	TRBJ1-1	TGCAGCGTGGGGGGTTGGGGGGGCCCGAACACTGAAGCTTTCTTT	CSVGGWGGPNTEAFF
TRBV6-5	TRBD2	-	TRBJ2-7	TGTGCCAGCAGGGTGGGGCCGGGGGGTGAGCAGTACTTC	CASRVGPGGEQYF
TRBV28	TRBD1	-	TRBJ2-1	TGTGCCAGCAGTACAGGGGGCGCGGGAATAGATGAGCAGTTCTTC	CASSTGGAGIDEQFF
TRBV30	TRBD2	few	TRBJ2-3	TGTGCCTGGAGTGCCTCAGGACTAGCGGTAACAGATACGCAGTATTTT	CAWSASGLAVTDTQYF
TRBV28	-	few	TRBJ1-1	TGTGCCAGCAGTTTAAGACAGATGAACACTGAAGCTTTCTTT	CASSLRQMNTEAFF
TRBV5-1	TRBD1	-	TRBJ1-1	TGCGCCAGCAGCCCCGGGACAGGGGCGTTAGAAGCTTTCTTT	CASSPGTGALEAFF
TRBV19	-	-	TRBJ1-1	TGTGCCAGTAGACCACAGGGTTACACTGAAGCTTTCTTT	CASRPQGYTEAFF
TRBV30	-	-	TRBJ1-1	TGTGCCTGGAGTGCCGAGGACAGAGACACTGAAGCTTTCTTT	CAWSAEDRDTEAFF
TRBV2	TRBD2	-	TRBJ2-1	TGTGCCAGCAGTGTTCTCCTAGCGGACTTCGGGGGGGGGCAGTTCTTC	CASSVLLADFGGGQFF
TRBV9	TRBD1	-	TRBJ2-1	TGTGCCAGCAGCGTAAGACAGGGCCAAGGCTACAATGAGCAGTTCTTC	CASSVRQGQGYNEQFF